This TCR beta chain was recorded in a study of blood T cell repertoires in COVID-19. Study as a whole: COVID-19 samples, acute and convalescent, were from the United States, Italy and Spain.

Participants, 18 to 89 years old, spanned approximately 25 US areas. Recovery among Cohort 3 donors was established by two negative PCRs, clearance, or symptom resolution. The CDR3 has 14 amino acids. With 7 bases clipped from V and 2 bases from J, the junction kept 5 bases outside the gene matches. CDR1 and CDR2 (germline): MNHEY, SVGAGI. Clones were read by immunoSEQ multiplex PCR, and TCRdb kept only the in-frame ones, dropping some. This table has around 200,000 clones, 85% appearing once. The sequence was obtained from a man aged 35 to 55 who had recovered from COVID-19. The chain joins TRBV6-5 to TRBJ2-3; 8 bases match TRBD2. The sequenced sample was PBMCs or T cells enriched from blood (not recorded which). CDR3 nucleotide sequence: TGTGCCAGCATGAGACTAGCGATCACAGATACGCAGTATTTT. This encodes CASMRLAITDTQYF.